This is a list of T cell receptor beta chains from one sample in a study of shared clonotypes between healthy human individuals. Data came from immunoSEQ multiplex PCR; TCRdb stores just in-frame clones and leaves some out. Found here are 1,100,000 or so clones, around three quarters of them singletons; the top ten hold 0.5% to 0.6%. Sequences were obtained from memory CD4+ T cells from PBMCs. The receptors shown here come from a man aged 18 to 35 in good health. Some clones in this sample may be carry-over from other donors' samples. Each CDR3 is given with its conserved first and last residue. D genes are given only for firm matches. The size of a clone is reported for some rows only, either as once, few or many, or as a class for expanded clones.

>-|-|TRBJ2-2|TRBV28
CASGLSGTGELFF
TGTGCCAGCGGGCTTAGTGGCACCGGGGAGCTGTTTTTT
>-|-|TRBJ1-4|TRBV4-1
CASSQALTPYEKLFF
TGCGCCAGCAGCCAAGCTTTGACACCTTATGAAAAACTGTTTTTT
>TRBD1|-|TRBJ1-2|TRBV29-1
CSVGTGSGYTF
TGCAGCGTTGGGACAGGGTCTGGCTACACCTTC
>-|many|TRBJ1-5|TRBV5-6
CASSLGPDQPQHF
TGTGCCAGCAGCTTGGGTCCGGATCAGCCCCAGCATTTT
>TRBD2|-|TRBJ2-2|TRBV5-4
CASSLFPGGPTGELFF
TGTGCCAGCAGCTTGTTTCCGGGAGGGCCTACCGGGGAGCTGTTTTTT
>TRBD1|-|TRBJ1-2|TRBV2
CASTGQGSIYGYTF
TGTGCCAGCACAGGACAGGGCAGTATCTATGGCTACACCTTC
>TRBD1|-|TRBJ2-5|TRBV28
CASNNTPGQSAETQYF
TGTGCCAGCAATAATACGCCGGGACAGAGTGCAGAGACCCAGTACTTC
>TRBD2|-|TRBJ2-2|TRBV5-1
CASSLGGSSGELFF
TGCGCCAGCAGCTTAGGCGGGAGTAGCGGGGAGCTGTTTTTT
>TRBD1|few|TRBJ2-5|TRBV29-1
CSVEATGVQETQYF
TGCAGCGTTGAAGCGACAGGGGTCCAAGAGACCCAGTACTTC
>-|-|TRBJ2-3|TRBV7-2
CASSLAGLSSTDTQYF
TGTGCCAGCAGCTTAGCGGGGTTATCTAGCACAGATACGCAGTATTTT
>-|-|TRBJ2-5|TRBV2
CASIWYSLETQYF
TGTGCCAGCATTTGGTACAGCTTGGAGACCCAGTACTTC
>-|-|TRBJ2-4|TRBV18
CASSPLSSRATPSAKNIQYF
TGTGCCAGCTCACCACTATCGTCGCGGGCGACCCCTTCAGCCAAAAACATTCAGTACTTC
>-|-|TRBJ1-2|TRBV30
CAWNQARGTHGYTF
TGTGCCTGGAACCAGGCTAGGGGGACCCATGGCTACACCTTC
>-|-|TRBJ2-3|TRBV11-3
CASSKVVRDTQYF
TGTGCCAGCAGCAAAGTCGTAAGAGATACGCAGTATTTT
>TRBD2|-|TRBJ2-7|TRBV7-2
CASSKAISPGLAGDEQYF
TGTGCCAGCAGCAAGGCCATAAGTCCGGGACTAGCGGGAGACGAGCAGTACTTC
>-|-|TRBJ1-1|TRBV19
CASSIGGAVGTEAFF
TGTGCCAGTAGTATAGGTGGGGCAGTGGGCACTGAAGCTTTCTTT
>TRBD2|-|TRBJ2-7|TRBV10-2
CASRGGAGGPSYYEQYF
TGCGCCAGCAGGGGGGGAGCGGGAGGGCCTTCCTACTACGAGCAGTACTTC
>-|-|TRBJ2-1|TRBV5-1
CASSPPNSYNEQFF
TGCGCCAGCAGCCCCCCCAACTCCTACAATGAGCAGTTCTTC
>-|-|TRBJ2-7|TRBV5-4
CASSPEAGRHEQYF
TGTGCCAGCAGCCCCGAGGCAGGGAGACACGAGCAGTACTTC
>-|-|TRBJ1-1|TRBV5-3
CARSLISGSTEAFF
TGTGCCAGAAGCTTGATCAGTGGAAGCACTGAAGCTTTCTTT
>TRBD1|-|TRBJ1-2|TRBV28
CASSLTGALQNYGYTF
TGTGCCAGCAGTTTGACAGGGGCCCTCCAGAACTATGGCTACACCTTC
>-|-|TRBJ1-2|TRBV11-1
CASSFGPGPNYGYTF
TGTGCCAGCAGCTTTGGTCCGGGACCTAACTATGGCTACACCTTC
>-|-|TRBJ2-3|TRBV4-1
CASSQGGLALDTQYF
TGCGCCAGCAGCCAAGGTGGGCTAGCTTTAGATACGCAGTATTTT
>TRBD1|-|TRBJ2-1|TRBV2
CASSGTGGIYNEQFF
TGTGCCAGCAGTGGGACAGGTGGGATTTACAATGAGCAGTTCTTC
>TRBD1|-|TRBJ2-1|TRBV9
CASSVAPTGVYNEQFF
TGTGCCAGCAGCGTAGCTCCCACAGGGGTTTACAATGAGCAGTTCTTC
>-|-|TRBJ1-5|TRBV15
CATSRGSQPQHF
TGTGCCACCAGTCGGGGCAGTCAGCCCCAGCATTTT
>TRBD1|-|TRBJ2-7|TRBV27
CASRDRGGGEQYF
TGTGCCAGCAGAGACAGGGGGGGCGGCGAGCAGTACTTC
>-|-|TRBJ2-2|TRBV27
CASTSPKGHLNTGELFF
TGTGCCAGCACCTCACCAAAGGGACACTTGAACACCGGGGAGCTGTTTTTT
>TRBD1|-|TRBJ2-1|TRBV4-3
CASSQDPGQGANNEQFF
TGCGCCAGCAGCCAAGACCCCGGACAGGGGGCGAACAATGAGCAGTTCTTC
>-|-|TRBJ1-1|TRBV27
CASSTSRNTEAFF
TGTGCCAGCAGTACTTCCAGGAACACTGAAGCTTTCTTT
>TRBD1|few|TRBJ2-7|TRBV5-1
CASSLGTGHLYEQYF
TGCGCCAGCAGCCTAGGGACAGGTCACCTTTACGAGCAGTACTTC
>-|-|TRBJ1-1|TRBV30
CAWTRRPGTLNTEAFF
TGTGCCTGGACACGGAGACCCGGGACATTGAACACTGAAGCTTTCTTT
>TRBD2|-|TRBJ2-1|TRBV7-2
CASSSAGDGNEQFF
TGTGCCAGCAGCTCGGCGGGAGACGGTAATGAGCAGTTCTTC
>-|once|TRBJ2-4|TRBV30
CAWSQNAQDIQYF
TGTGCCTGGAGTCAGAACGCACAGGACATTCAGTACTTC
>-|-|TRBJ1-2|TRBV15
CATSPPGGLTGYTF
TGTGCCACCAGCCCTCCGGGGGGGTTAACTGGCTACACCTTC
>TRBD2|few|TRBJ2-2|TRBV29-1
CSASGSANTGELFF
TGCAGCGCTAGCGGAAGCGCGAACACCGGGGAGCTGTTTTTT
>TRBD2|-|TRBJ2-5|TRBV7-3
CASSQGLAGFQETQYF
TGTGCCAGCAGCCAGGGACTAGCGGGATTCCAAGAGACCCAGTACTTC
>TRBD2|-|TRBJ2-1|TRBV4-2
CASSQASGRSYNEQFF
TGTGCCAGCAGCCAAGCTAGCGGGAGATCCTACAATGAGCAGTTCTTC
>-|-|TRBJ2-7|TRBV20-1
CSASQNTYF
TGCAGTGCTAGCCAGAACACGTACTTC
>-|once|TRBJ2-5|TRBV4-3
CASSQAGGGRETQYF
TGCGCCAGCAGCCAAGCAGGAGGAGGAAGAGAGACCCAGTACTTC
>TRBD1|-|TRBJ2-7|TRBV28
CASSSDRGGYEQYF
TGTGCCAGCAGTTCCGACAGGGGGGGCTACGAGCAGTACTTC